These 8 T cell receptor beta chains share one sample of origin, sequenced in a study of early T cells in non-severe SARS-CoV-2 infection. TCRdb recomputed calls from the 5' RACE reads with MiXCR, one row per CDR3 protein. Here the sample spans approximately 70,000 distinct CDR3 sequences, roughly 5.3% being singletons. The sample here was whole blood, taken at baseline. All receptors derive from an adult who was a healthcare worker with PCR-confirmed SARS-CoV-2 infection or an uninfected control (not recorded which).

The CDR3 DNA is TGTGCCAGCAGCCCGGGACTAGATGTAGGTACGCAGTATTTT. Translating gives CASSPGLDVGTQYF. The J gene is TRBJ2-3, the V gene TRBV7-2; the match to TRBD2 covers 8 bases. This CDR3 region has 14 residues. Germline V CDR1 and CDR2: SGHTA, FQGNSA. V shed 5 bases, J shed 8 bases, and the junction held 9 bases outside the gene matches.

This clonotype was seen ten or more times. CDR3 in amino acids: CSVELAGTGELFF. The CDR3 region has the DNA TGCAGCGTTGAACTAGCGGGAACCGGGGAGCTGTTTTTT. This chain links TRBV29-1 with TRBJ2-2; 9 positions agree with TRBD2. After removal of 2 bases from V and 5 bases from J, the junction contained 0 bases not matched to a gene. The CDR3 runs 13 residues. Germline V gene data show CDR1 as SQVTM and CDR2 as ANQGSEA.

This clonotype was counted many times. J is TRBJ1-1 and V is TRBV7-9; D is undetermined. Germline values: CDR1 SEHNR, CDR2 FQNEAQ (reference sequence). Trimming cost V 3 bases and J 3 bases, with 5 bases left between them. The CDR3 spans 12 residues. This CDR3 reads CASSFRDTEAFF. The CDR3 nucleotides read TGTGCCAGCAGCTTTCGGGACACTGAAGCTTTCTTT.

In this sample, this clonotype turned up a few times. The rearrangement links TRBV11-3 to TRBJ2-2; D is unresolved. Germline values: CDR1 SGHNT, CDR2 YENEEA. V lost 6 bases and J 2 bases, leaving 4 bases between the germline ends. This CDR3 is 12 amino acids long. CDR3 in amino acids: CASRLNTGELFF. CDR3 coding DNA: TGTGCCAGCAGACTTAACACCGGGGAGCTGTTTTTT. The whole variable domain, filled in from reference TRBV11-3 and TRBJ2-2, reads EAGVVQSPRYKIIEKKQPVAFWCNPISGHNTLYWYLQNLGQGPELLIRYENEEAVDDSQLPKDRFSAERLKGVDSTLKIQPAELGDSAVYLCASRLNTGELFFGEGSRLTVL.

The chain combines TRBV4-1 with TRBJ2-3; D might be TRBD2 (5 bases). Trimming stripped 1 base from V and 4 bases from J, with 12 bases between. This CDR3 spans 15 amino acids. The germline CDR1 and CDR2 sequences are MGHRA and YSYEKL. CDR3 protein: CASSQAGRWADTQYF. The DNA for the CDR3 is TGCGCCAGCAGCCAAGCGGGAAGGTGGGCAGATACGCAGTATTTT.

The chain links TRBV28 to TRBJ2-7, with 7 bases that match TRBD1. With 1 base clipped from V and 1 base from J, the junction kept 7 bases outside the gene matches. The CDR3 loop spans 16 amino acids. CDR1 is MDHEN, CDR2 SYDVKM, per germline. The CDR3 spells CASSLYGQVNSYEQYF. The CDR3 DNA follows: TGTGCCAGCAGTTTATATGGACAGGTCAATTCCTACGAGCAGTACTTC.

This chain joins TRBV28 and TRBJ1-2; 7 nucleotides align to TRBD1. Germline lookup yields CDR1 MDHEN and CDR2 SYDVKM. V lost 6 bases, J lost 4 bases, and 5 bases stayed unmatched. The length of the CDR3 is 13 residues. CDR3 sequence (DNA): TGTGCCAGCAGGTCCGGGACAGCCTATGGCTACACCTTC. It specifies CASRSGTAYGYTF.

This clonotype was observed at least ten times. The gene calls are TRBV4-1 and TRBJ1-3; TRBD1 matches at 7 bases. Looked up from germline, CDR1 is MGHRA and CDR2 is YSYEKL. CDR3 length equals 16 residues. The V segment lost 0 bases and the J segment 1 base; nucleotides outside the gene matches: 3. This CDR3 reads CASSQDRGRSGNTIYF. DNA of the CDR3: TGCGCCAGCAGCCAAGACAGGGGGAGATCTGGAAACACCATATATTTT.